This is a list of T cell receptor beta chains from one sample in a study of blood T cells in healthy people across ages. In TCRdb, the 5' RACE reads were re-called with MiXCR into one record per CDR3 protein. Here the sample spans 450,000 to 600,000 distinct CDR3 sequences, about 27% being singletons. This sample also appeared in a second study, on T cells of mothers and their children.

The sample consisted of blood. The receptors shown here come from a boy younger than 10 in good health. The CDR3 runs from the conserved cysteine through the conserved F or W. D genes are given only for firm matches. For some rows the clone size is stated as once, few or many, or as a class when expanded; others skip it.

J,D,length,V,size,DNA,CDR3
TRBJ1-3,NA,16,TRBV10-3,NA,TGTGCCATCAGTGAGTCTCCCCAGGGCGATGGAAACACCATATATTTT,CAISESPQGDGNTIYF
TRBJ2-7,TRBD2,14,TRBV10-2,NA,TGCGCCAGCAGTGTTGGCGGGAGGAATTACGAGCAGTACTTC,CASSVGGRNYEQYF
TRBJ2-1,TRBD2,17,TRBV4-1,few,TGCGCCAGCAGCCAAACCCCGGGAGGGGACTCCTACAATGAGCAGTTCTTC,CASSQTPGGDSYNEQFF
TRBJ1-2,TRBD1,13,TRBV7-9,few,TGTGCCAGCAGCTCCACAGGGGATGGTGGCTCCACCTTC,CASSSTGDGGSTF
TRBJ2-7,NA,14,TRBV20-1,NA,TGCAGTGCTAGATCACAAATTGGGGATTACGAGCAGTACTTC,CSARSQIGDYEQYF
TRBJ2-1,TRBD2,17,TRBV6-5,few,TGTGCCAGCAGTCCAGGAGGGCTAGCGGGACTCCCCAATGAGCAGTTCTTC,CASSPGGLAGLPNEQFF
TRBJ1-4,NA,12,TRBV7-9,NA,TGTGCCAGCAGCTTAGGATGGGAGAAACTGTTTTTT,CASSLGWEKLFF
TRBJ1-1,NA,12,TRBV11-2,NA,TGTGCCAGCAGCTTAATGGCCACTGAAGCTTTCTTT,CASSLMATEAFF
TRBJ1-5,NA,15,TRBV27,NA,TGTGCCAGCAGTTGGGCAGCGGGGGGGGATCAGCCCCAGCATTTT,CASSWAAGGDQPQHF
TRBJ2-4,NA,16,TRBV6-1,few,TGTGCCAGCAGTGAAGTTGAGGGGAGTAATGGAAACATTCAGTACTTC,CASSEVEGSNGNIQYF
TRBJ1-2,TRBD1,14,TRBV6-5,few,TGTGCCAGCAGCTACCAAGGGGGCGTACAGGGCTACACCTTC,CASSYQGGVQGYTF
TRBJ2-1,NA,17,TRBV4-3,NA,TGCGCCAGCAGCCAAGATGTAGGGGCAAACCCTAGCTATGAGCAGTTCTTC,CASSQDVGANPSYEQFF
TRBJ1-2,TRBD1,14,TRBV7-2,NA,TGTGCCAGCAGCCCGGGACAGAAACCCTATGGCTACACCTTC,CASSPGQKPYGYTF
TRBJ2-2,TRBD2,13,TRBV29-1,NA,TGCAGCGCCACACGGGGGGGGTCGGGGGAGCTGTTTTTT,CSATRGGSGELFF
TRBJ2-5,NA,10,TRBV29-1,few,TGCAGCGTTGAAAAAGAGACCCAGTACTTC,CSVEKETQYF
TRBJ2-6,NA,16,TRBV12-3/TRBV12-4,few,TGTGCCAGCAGTCCAGAGCCCGGCTCTGGGGCCAACGTCCTGACTTTC,CASSPEPGSGANVLTF
TRBJ2-4,NA,16,TRBV6-2/TRBV6-3,NA,TGTGCCAGCAGCACACCCCAGGGACTAGCCAAAAACATTCAGTACTTC,CASSTPQGLAKNIQYF
TRBJ2-2,NA,12,TRBV12-5,few,TGTGCTAGTGGTCACGACGGGAGGGAGCTGTTTTTT,CASGHDGRELFF
TRBJ2-1,NA,13,TRBV30,many,TGTGCCTGGAGCCTCGGGGGGCGGTTTGAGCAGTTCTTC,CAWSLGGRFEQFF
TRBJ2-1,TRBD2,15,TRBV6-5,few,TGTGCCAGCAGTCCGACTAGCGGGGGTAAGAATGAGCAGTTCTTC,CASSPTSGGKNEQFF
TRBJ2-5,TRBD1,12,TRBV29-1,NA,TGCAGCGCCGGGACAGGGGTAGAGACCCAGTACTTC,CSAGTGVETQYF
TRBJ1-5,TRBD1,18,TRBV20-1,once,TGCAGTGCTAGACCCCGGGCAACCGGGACAGGGGGTTCTCAGCCCCAGCATTTT,CSARPRATGTGGSQPQHF